The subject of this entry is one T cell receptor beta chain. This record belongs to a study of PD-L1 blockade in urothelial cancer. Across the whole study: Patients went on atezolizumab around 2014, receiving 1,200 mg intravenously every 3 weeks. After treatment start, blood was analyzed at 3 weeks (second dose) and at 6 weeks.

Spike-ins of synthetic TCR analog templates went into each PCR. Assay: immunoSEQ multiplex PCR; the TCRdb copy retains only in-frame clones and omits some. The table records 84,000 or so clones, more than 70% of them present only once. Specified time point: pretreatment peripheral blood. Germline loops: CDR1 SGHRS, CDR2 YFSETQ. V was pared by 3 bases and J by 5 bases, with 9 bases of the junction left unmatched. The CDR3 contains 16 residues. The receptor comes from a man aged 55 to 70 with urothelial cancer. Sequenced here: PBMCs, sampled around atezolizumab (anti-PD-L1) treatment. The chain links TRBV5-1 to TRBJ2-5; 11 bases align to TRBD2. Here the CDR3 reads CASSYRTSGPAETQYF. The CDR3 nucleotides are TGCGCCAGCAGCTACCGGACTAGCGGGCCGGCGGAGACCCAGTACTTC.